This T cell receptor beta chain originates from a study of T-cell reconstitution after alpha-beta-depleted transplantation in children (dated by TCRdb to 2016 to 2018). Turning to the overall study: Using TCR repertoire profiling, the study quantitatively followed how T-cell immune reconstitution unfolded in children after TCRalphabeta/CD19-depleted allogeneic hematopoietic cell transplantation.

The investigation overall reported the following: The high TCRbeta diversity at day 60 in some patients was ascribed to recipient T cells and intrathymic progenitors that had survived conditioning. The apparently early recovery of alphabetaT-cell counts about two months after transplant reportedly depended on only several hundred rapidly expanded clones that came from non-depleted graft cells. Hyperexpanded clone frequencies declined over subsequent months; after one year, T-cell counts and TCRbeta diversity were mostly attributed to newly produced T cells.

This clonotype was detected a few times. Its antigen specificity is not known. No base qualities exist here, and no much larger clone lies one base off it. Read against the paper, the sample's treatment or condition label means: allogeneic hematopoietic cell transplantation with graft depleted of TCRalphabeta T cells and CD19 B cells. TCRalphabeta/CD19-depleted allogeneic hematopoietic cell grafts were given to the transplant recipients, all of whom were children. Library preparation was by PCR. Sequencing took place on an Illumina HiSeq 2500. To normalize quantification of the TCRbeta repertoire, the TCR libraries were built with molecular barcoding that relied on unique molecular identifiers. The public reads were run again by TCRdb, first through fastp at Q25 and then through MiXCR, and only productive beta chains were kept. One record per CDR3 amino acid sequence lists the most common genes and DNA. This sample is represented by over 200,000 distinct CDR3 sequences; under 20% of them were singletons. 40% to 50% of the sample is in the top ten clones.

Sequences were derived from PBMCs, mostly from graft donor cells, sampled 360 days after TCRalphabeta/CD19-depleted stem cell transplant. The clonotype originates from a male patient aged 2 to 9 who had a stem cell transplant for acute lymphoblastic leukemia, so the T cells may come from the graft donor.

The CDR3 protein is CSVAFKGIGYGYTF. The DNA sequence is given as TGCAGCGTTGCTTTTAAGGGTATCGGCTATGGCTACACCTTC. Recombination linked TRBV29-1 to TRBJ1-2, with the D segment identity uncertain. The cysteine opens and the phenylalanine closes a CDR3 of 14 amino acids. The read is trimmed to its CDR3 DNA, 42 bases read in frame from base 1. Between the V and J ends, shortened by 4 bases and 4 bases respectively, the junction contains 16 bases. The germline V gene supplies CDR1 SQVTM and CDR2 ANQGSEA.